The subject of this entry is one TCR beta chain. The record originates from a study of PD-L1 blockade in urothelial cancer. Trimming pared 7 bases from V and 4 bases from J, leaving 19 bases between. This CDR3 has 14 residues. Germline CDR1 SQVTM, CDR2 ANQGSEA. Per patient, between 1 and 8 samples were collected at pretreatment and on-treatment time points. Sequenced by immunoSEQ multiplex PCR; TCRdb stores in-frame clones only, minus some. The table includes 70,000 to 75,000 clones, about 88% detected once. The sequenced sample was PBMCs, obtained around atezolizumab (anti-PD-L1) treatment. This clonotype was obtained from a man in his fifties or sixties with urothelial cancer. The J gene is TRBJ2-5, the V gene TRBV29-1; possible D gene TRBD1, 6 bases. The CDR3: CSAATTGLGETQYF. The CDR3 bases are TGCAGCGCCGCTACCACAGGGCTGGGAGAGACCCAGTACTTC.